Below are 3 T cell receptor beta chains sequenced from a single sample in a study of early T cells in non-severe SARS-CoV-2 infection. TCRdb re-called the 5' RACE reads with MiXCR, one entry per CDR3 protein. The sample contains tens of thousands of distinct CDR3 sequences, roughly 9.4% of which appear only once. The specimen comprised whole blood, sampled at baseline. These receptors were collected from an adult who was a healthcare worker with PCR-confirmed SARS-CoV-2 infection or an uninfected control (not recorded which).

The chain employs TRBV12-3 or TRBV12-4 and TRBJ2-5; D unclear. V was cut by 2 bases and J by 0 bases, with 7 bases left in between. This CDR3 spans 14 amino acids. The CDR3 reads CASSLTRYQETQYF. Here the CDR3 DNA reads TGTGCCAGCAGTTTAACGCGGTACCAAGAGACCCAGTACTTC.

This clonotype appeared many times. The gene calls are TRBV4-1 and TRBJ2-7; 8 positions agree with TRBD1. Germline loops: CDR1 MGHRA, CDR2 YSYEKL. V trimming: 0 bases; J trimming: 5 bases; junction bases outside the gene matches: 21. The CDR3 runs to 20 residues. The CDR3 region has the DNA TGCGCCAGCAGCCAAGACCCTATCGGTTTAGGACAGGGCCTTTTGAACGAGCAGTACTTC. Its protein product is CASSQDPIGLGQGLLNEQYF.

This clonotype was recorded many times. The chain has TRBV6-4 and TRBJ2-3, with TRBD2 matching 10 bases. From germline, CDR1 is MRHNA and CDR2 SNTAGT. Unmatched junction bases numbered 6, after V lost 0 bases and J lost 3 bases. This CDR3 region has 17 residues. The CDR3 DNA sequence: TGTGCCAGCAGTGACTCGGCTAGCGGGAGTGGTACAGATACGCAGTATTTT. This encodes CASSDSASGSGTDTQYF.